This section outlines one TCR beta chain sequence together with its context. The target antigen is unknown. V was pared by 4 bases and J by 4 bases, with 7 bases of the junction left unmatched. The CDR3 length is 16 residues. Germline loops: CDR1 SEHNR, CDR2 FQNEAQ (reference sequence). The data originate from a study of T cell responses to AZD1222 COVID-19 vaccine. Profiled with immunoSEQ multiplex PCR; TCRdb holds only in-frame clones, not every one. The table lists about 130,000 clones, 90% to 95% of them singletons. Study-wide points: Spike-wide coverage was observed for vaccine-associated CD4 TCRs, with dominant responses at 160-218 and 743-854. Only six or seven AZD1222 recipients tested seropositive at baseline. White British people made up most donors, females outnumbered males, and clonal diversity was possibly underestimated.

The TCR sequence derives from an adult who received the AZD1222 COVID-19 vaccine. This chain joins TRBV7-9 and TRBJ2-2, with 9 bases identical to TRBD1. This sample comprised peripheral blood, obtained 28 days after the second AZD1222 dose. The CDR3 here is CASSSKGTGPTGELFF. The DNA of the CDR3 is TGTGCCAGCAGCTCCAAGGGGACAGGGCCCACCGGGGAGCTGTTTTTT.